The 24 T cell receptor beta chains below all came from one sample that was sequenced in a study of blood T cell repertoires in COVID-19. Only in-frame clones appear in the TCRdb table, and some are missing; sequencing was by immunoSEQ multiplex PCR. The sample shows under 200,000 clones, more than 70% of them seen only once. The sequencing sample was made of PBMCs or T cells enriched from blood (not recorded which). The source is a young woman who had recovered from COVID-19.

The rearrangement links TRBV19 to TRBJ1-5; D not resolved. There are 13 residues in the CDR3. Germline V gene sequence: CDR1 LNHDA, CDR2 SQIVND (reference sequence). Trimming cost V 1 base and J 10 bases, with 11 bases left between them. The CDR3 is CASSIVGTAPQHF. The CDR3 nucleotides are TGTGCCAGTAGTATAGTCGGCACAGCCCCCCAGCATTTT. The full variable domain, its missing parts supplied by reference TRBV19 and TRBJ1-5, is DGGITQSPKYLFRKEGQNVTLSCEQNLNHDAMYWYRQDPGQGLRLIYYSQIVNDFQKGDIAEGYSVSREKKESFPLTVTSAQKNPTAFYLCASSIVGTAPQHFGDGTRLSIL.

This clone came up once. In nucleotides, the CDR3 is TGTGCCAGCAGCTCGTCAGCGTCGGCAGATACGCAGTATTTT. This translates into CASSSSASADTQYF. The chain couples TRBV5-4 to TRBJ2-3; no definite D call. Germline V gives CDR1 SGHNT, CDR2 YYREEE (reference sequence). V lost 3 bases and J lost 4, with 12 bases in between. CDR3 length: 14 amino acids.

This chain connects TRBV5-4 to TRBJ1-2, with a weak D call TRBD1 (6 bases). This CDR3 has 15 amino acids. Trimming stripped 4 bases from V and 4 bases from J, with 17 bases between. The germline gives CDR1 SGHNT, CDR2 YYREEE (reference sequence). CDR3 DNA: TGTGCCAGCAGCGATACTACAGGGTTGGGCTATGGCTACACCTTC. This sequence encodes CASSDTTGLGYGYTF.

J is TRBJ1-1 and V is TRBV6-5, with a possible D match to TRBD1 (5 bases). CDR1 MNHEY and CDR2 SVGAGI come from the germline V gene. The V and J ends lost 8 bases and 0 bases respectively, with 13 bases between them. This CDR3 has 14 residues. CDR3 sequence: CASAEGLLNTEAFF. CDR3 in DNA: TGTGCCAGCGCTGAGGGACTGTTGAACACTGAAGCTTTCTTT.

The chain is built from TRBV28 and TRBJ1-2; D is unclear. Trimming removed 6 bases at V and 5 bases at J, with 16 bases between. This CDR3 has 14 residues. Germline V gene lookup returns CDR1 MDHEN and CDR2 SYDVKM. As DNA, the CDR3 is TGTGCCAGCAGCAAGCAAGAGGTTTATTATGGCTACACCTTC. Residues: CASSKQEVYYGYTF.

CDR3 sequence (DNA): TGTGCCAGCAGTGCACAGGGGGCGACCCTTAACAATGAGCAGTTCTTC. Amino acid sequence: CASSAQGATLNNEQFF. The V and J genes are TRBV6-1 and TRBJ2-1; TRBD1 aligns across 9 bases. The V segment lost 4 bases and the J segment 5 bases; nucleotides outside the gene matches: 9. The CDR3 runs to 16 residues. Looked up from germline, CDR1 is MNHNS and CDR2 is SASEGT.

The chain recombines TRBV6-5 with TRBJ1-4; 9 nucleotides match TRBD1. Trimming cost V 6 bases and J 5 bases; bases outside gene matches: 7. This CDR3 has 15 amino acids. The germline V gene encodes CDR1 MNHEY and CDR2 SVGAGI. CDR3 loop: CASRDGQGKNEKLFF. Written as DNA, the CDR3 is TGTGCCAGCAGGGACGGACAGGGGAAGAATGAAAAACTGTTTTTT.

This chain connects TRBV14 to TRBJ2-5, with a weak D call TRBD2 (6 bases). V was pared by 2 bases and J by 3 bases, with 13 bases between. This CDR3 has 15 residues. From germline, CDR1 is SGHDN and CDR2 FVKESK. The CDR3 region is CASSQLAPGEETQYF. As DNA, the CDR3 is TGTGCCAGCAGCCAATTAGCACCGGGAGAAGAGACCCAGTACTTC.

The chain employs TRBV15 and TRBJ2-2; 9 bases agree with TRBD1. The CDR3 is 16 amino acids. With V trimmed by 5 bases and J by 8 bases, 12 bases remained unmatched. Germline loops: CDR1 LNHNV, CDR2 YYDKDF (reference sequence). The CDR3 nucleotides read TGTGCCACCAGCGCCTGGGGGACAGGGATTGTGGGGGAGCTGTTTTTT. Encoded protein: CATSAWGTGIVGELFF.

V gene TRBV29-1 combines with J gene TRBJ2-5; a possible D gene is TRBD1 (6 bases). The germline V gene encodes CDR1 SQVTM and CDR2 ANQGSEA. Trimming pared 7 bases from V and 5 bases from J, leaving 26 bases between. CDR3 length: 16 residues. The CDR3 nucleotides are TGCAGCGCACTCCGAGACAGGCGAGGTCCACGGGAGACCCAGTACTTC. It yields the protein CSALRDRRGPRETQYF.

This rearrangement joins TRBV9 to TRBJ1-6; 10 nucleotides line up with TRBD1. CDR1 and CDR2 from the germline V gene are SGDLS and YYNGEE. The CDR3 runs 17 residues. V lost 1 base, J lost 5 bases, and 6 bases stayed unmatched. The CDR3, as DNA: TGTGCCAGCAGCGTAACTCCGGGACAGGGGAATAATTCACCCCTCCACTTT. Its protein is CASSVTPGQGNNSPLHF.

This chain links TRBV2 with TRBJ1-5; D gene unclear. Trimming stripped 6 bases from V and 3 bases from J, with 9 bases between. Germline CDR1 reads SNHLY; CDR2 reads FYNNEI. This CDR3 has 13 amino acids. The CDR3 is CASSGEHNQPQHF. The DNA of the CDR3 is TGTGCCAGCAGCGGAGAACACAATCAGCCCCAGCATTTT.

Here the CDR3 reads CASSLGDRVNTEAFF. The CDR3 nucleotides are TGCGCCAGCAGCCTGGGTGACAGGGTAAACACTGAAGCTTTCTTT. The chain carries TRBV4-1 and TRBJ1-1; 7 bases map to TRBD1. This CDR3 comprises 15 residues. The V gene end was trimmed by 4 bases and the J gene end by 2 bases; junction bases not matched to a gene: 7. Germline loops: CDR1 MGHRA, CDR2 YSYEKL.

The rearrangement uses TRBV5-1 and TRBJ1-2; the D is unclear. Germline assignment: CDR1 SGHRS and CDR2 YFSETQ. Trimming removed 5 bases from V and 4 bases from J, with 15 bases in between. This CDR3 contains 14 residues. CDR3 coding DNA: TGCGCCAGCAGTGCGGGAGACATAGGCTATGGCTACACCTTC. Amino acid sequence: CASSAGDIGYGYTF.

This sequence joins TRBV3-1 (or the pseudogene TRBV3-2) and TRBJ2-3; TRBD2 matches 9 bases. This CDR3 comprises 16 residues. Trimming cost V 0 bases and J 7 bases; bases outside gene matches: 8. Germline V gene data show CDR1 as LGHDT and CDR2 as YNNKEL (reference sequence). The DNA of the CDR3 is TGTGCCAGCAGCCAAGATCGTCAGCGGGGGGCTTATACGCAGTATTTT. Translating it yields CASSQDRQRGAYTQYF.

Written as DNA, the CDR3 is TGTGCCAGCTCACGGGCCGGGACAGCCTACAATGAGCAGTTCTTC. Translated, it gives CASSRAGTAYNEQFF. The rearrangement joins TRBV18 to TRBJ2-1, with 7 bases fitting TRBD1. V was clipped by 4 bases and J by 2 bases; unmatched bases: 5. There are 15 residues in the CDR3. Per germline, CDR1 KGHSH and CDR2 LQKENI.

The gene calls are TRBV19 and TRBJ2-3; no firm D call. The CDR3 extends over 12 amino acids. Germline values: CDR1 LNHDA, CDR2 SQIVND (reference sequence). Between the trimmed V and J ends, which lost 3 bases and 4 bases, there was a span of 5 bases. CDR3 bases: TGTGCCAGTAGTATGGCCCCAGATACGCAGTATTTT. Amino acid sequence: CASSMAPDTQYF. The full variable domain, completed using reference TRBV19 and TRBJ2-3, is DGGITQSPKYLFRKEGQNVTLSCEQNLNHDAMYWYRQDPGQGLRLIYYSQIVNDFQKGDIAEGYSVSREKKESFPLTVTSAQKNPTAFYLCASSMAPDTQYFGPGTRLTVL.

The chain has TRBV4-1 and TRBJ2-1; D is possibly TRBD2 (7 bases). Trimming stripped 0 bases from V and 8 bases from J, with 14 bases between. Germline CDR1 reads MGHRA; CDR2 reads YSYEKL. The CDR3 contains 15 residues. CDR3 loop: CASSQEEGGGDEQFF. In nucleotides, the CDR3 is TGCGCCAGCAGCCAAGAGGAAGGGGGAGGGGATGAGCAGTTCTTC.

This chain uses TRBV7-2 with TRBJ2-1; TRBD1 matches at 8 bases. Trimming removed 6 bases from V and 10 bases from J; junction bases left unmatched: 11. CDR1 and CDR2 (germline): SGHTA, FQGNSA. This CDR3 contains 14 residues. CDR3 nucleotides: TGTGCCAGCAGATTTGACAGGGGTCCGTGGGAGCAGTTCTTC. Residues: CASRFDRGPWEQFF.

The CDR3: CASSQGTGEDYGYTF. In DNA, the CDR3 is TGCGCCAGCAGCCAAGGGACAGGGGAAGACTATGGCTACACCTTC. V gene TRBV4-1 combines with J gene TRBJ1-2, with 9 bases identical to TRBD1. Trimming removed 1 base from V and 3 bases from J; junction bases left unmatched: 3. The CDR3 contains 15 residues. Germline assignment: CDR1 MGHRA and CDR2 YSYEKL.

The V gene is TRBV5-1, the J gene TRBJ1-4; TRBD1 matches 7 bases. The germline gives CDR1 SGHRS, CDR2 YFSETQ. V shed 2 bases and J 6 bases; nucleotides not matched to a gene: 1. The CDR3 is 13 amino acids. CDR3 loop: CASSFGTDEKLFF. The CDR3 DNA sequence: TGCGCCAGCAGCTTTGGGACAGATGAAAAACTGTTTTTT.

The V gene is TRBV23-1, the J gene TRBJ2-4; 12 bases are a match to TRBD2. TRBV23-1 is an ORF for which the function is uncertain. The CDR3 is made up of 17 amino acids. The V gene end was trimmed by 2 bases and the J gene end by 2 bases; junction bases not matched to a gene: 4. The CDR3 DNA reads TGCGCCAGCAGTCAACCTGGGACTAGCGGGTCCAAAAACATTCAGTACTTC. Protein sequence: CASSQPGTSGSKNIQYF.

The chain has TRBV7-8 and TRBJ2-1; 9 bases are shared with TRBD2. There are 15 residues in the CDR3. The J segment lost 2 bases and the V segment lost 2 bases, leaving 1 base of the junction unmatched. Looked up from germline, CDR1 is SGHVS and CDR2 is FQNEAQ. The CDR3 coding sequence is TGTGCCAGCAGCTTACTAGCGGGGACCTACAATGAGCAGTTCTTC. Its translation is CASSLLAGTYNEQFF.

The chain combines TRBV9 with TRBJ2-7, with a weak D call TRBD2 (5 bases). Trimming took 0 bases from V and 0 from J, leaving 10 bases between them. The CDR3 is 15 amino acids. Germline CDR1 reads SGDLS; CDR2 reads YYNGEE. The CDR3 is CASSVESGYSYEQYF. CDR3 in DNA: TGTGCCAGCAGCGTAGAAAGCGGATACTCCTACGAGCAGTACTTC.